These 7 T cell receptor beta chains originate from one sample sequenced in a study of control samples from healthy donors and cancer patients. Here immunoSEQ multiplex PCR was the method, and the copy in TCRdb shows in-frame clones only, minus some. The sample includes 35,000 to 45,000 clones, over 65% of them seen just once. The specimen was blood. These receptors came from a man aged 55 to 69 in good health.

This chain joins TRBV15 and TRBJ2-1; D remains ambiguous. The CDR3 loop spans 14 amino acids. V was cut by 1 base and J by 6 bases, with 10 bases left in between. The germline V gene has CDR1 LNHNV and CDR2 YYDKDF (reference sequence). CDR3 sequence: CATSRGAGGNEQFF. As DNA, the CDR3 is TGTGCCACCAGCAGAGGGGCTGGTGGCAATGAGCAGTTCTTC.

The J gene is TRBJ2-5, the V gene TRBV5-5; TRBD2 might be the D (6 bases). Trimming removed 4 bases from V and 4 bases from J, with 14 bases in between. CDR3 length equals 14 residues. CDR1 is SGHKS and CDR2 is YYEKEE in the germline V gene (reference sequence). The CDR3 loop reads CASSPGRRAETQYF. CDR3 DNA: TGTGCCAGCAGCCCCGGACGGAGGGCAGAGACCCAGTACTTC.

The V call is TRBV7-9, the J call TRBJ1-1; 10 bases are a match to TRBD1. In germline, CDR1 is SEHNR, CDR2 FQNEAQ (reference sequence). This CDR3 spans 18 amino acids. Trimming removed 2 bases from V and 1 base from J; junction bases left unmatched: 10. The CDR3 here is CASSLPPGQGVTNTEAFF. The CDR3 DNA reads TGTGCCAGCAGCTTACCGCCTGGACAGGGGGTAACGAACACTGAAGCTTTCTTT. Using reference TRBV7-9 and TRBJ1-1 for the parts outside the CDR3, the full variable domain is DTGVSQNPRHKITKRGQNVTFRCDPISEHNRLYWYRQTLGQGPEFLTYFQNEAQLEKSRLLSDRFSAERPKGSFSTLEIQRTEQGDSAMYLCASSLPPGQGVTNTEAFFGQGTRLTVV.

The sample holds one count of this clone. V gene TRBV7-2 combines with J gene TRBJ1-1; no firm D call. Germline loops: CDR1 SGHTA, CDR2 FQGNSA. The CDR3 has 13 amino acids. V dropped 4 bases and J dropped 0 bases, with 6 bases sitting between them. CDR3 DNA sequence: TGTGCCAGCAGCTCAGACATGAACACTGAAGCTTTCTTT. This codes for CASSSDMNTEAFF.

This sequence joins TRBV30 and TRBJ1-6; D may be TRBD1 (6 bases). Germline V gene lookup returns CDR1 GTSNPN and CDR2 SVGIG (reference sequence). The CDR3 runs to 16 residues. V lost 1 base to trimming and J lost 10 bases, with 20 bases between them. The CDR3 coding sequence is TGTGCCTGGAGTGACGGGACCCCAGGGGCGAGGTCACCCCTCCACTTT. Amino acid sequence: CAWSDGTPGARSPLHF.

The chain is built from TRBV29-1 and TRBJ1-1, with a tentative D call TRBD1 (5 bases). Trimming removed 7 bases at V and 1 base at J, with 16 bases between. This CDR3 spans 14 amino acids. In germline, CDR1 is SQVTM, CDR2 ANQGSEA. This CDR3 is CSGRPGTANTEAFF. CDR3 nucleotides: TGCAGCGGAAGACCCGGGACGGCGAACACTGAAGCTTTCTTT.

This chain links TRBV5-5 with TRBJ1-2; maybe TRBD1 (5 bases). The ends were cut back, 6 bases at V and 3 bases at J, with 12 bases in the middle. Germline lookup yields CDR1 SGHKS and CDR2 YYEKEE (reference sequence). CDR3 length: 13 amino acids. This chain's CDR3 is CASILTEHYGYTF. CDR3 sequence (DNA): TGTGCCAGCATCCTGACAGAACACTATGGCTACACCTTC.